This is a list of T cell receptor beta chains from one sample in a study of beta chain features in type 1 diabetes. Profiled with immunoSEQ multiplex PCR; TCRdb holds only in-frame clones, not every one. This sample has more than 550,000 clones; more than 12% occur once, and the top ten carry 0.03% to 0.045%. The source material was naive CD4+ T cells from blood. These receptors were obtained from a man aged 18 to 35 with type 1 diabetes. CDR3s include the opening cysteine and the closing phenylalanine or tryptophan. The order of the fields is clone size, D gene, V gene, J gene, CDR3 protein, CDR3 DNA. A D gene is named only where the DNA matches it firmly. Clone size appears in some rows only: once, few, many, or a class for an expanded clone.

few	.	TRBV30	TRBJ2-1	CAWSRDTYNEQFF	TGTGCCTGGAGTAGAGATACCTACAATGAGCAGTTCTTC
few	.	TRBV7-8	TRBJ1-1	CASSLAVGLNTEAFF	TGTGCCAGCAGCTTAGCGGTGGGACTGAACACTGAAGCTTTCTTT
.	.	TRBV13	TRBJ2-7	CASSLGLYEQYF	TGTGCCAGCAGCTTAGGCCTCTACGAGCAGTACTTC
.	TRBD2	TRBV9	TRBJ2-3	CASSVAPAGGASADTQYF	TGTGCCAGCAGCGTAGCTCCCGCGGGGGGGGCTAGCGCAGATACGCAGTATTTT
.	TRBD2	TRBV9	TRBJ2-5	CASSARAGAGETQYF	TGTGCCAGCAGCGCCCGAGCGGGGGCGGGGGAGACCCAGTACTTC
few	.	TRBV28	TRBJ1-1	CASSLGGENTEAFF	TGTGCCAGCAGTTTGGGAGGGGAGAACACTGAAGCTTTCTTT
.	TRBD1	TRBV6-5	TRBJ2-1	CASSYWTGGDEQFF	TGTGCCAGCAGTTACTGGACAGGGGGCGATGAGCAGTTCTTC
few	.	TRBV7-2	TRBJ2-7	CASSPRQTEQYF	TGTGCCAGCAGCCCTCGACAGACCGAGCAGTACTTC
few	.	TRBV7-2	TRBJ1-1	CASSSDRVNTEAFF	TGTGCCAGCAGCTCAGACAGAGTGAACACTGAAGCTTTCTTT
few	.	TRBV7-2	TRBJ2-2	CASTLGGFPSNTGELFF	TGTGCCAGCACCCTAGGGGGTTTTCCGTCGAACACCGGGGAGCTGTTTTTT
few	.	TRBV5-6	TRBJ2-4	CASSPGLGVAKNIQYF	TGTGCCAGCAGCCCGGGACTGGGTGTAGCCAAAAACATTCAGTACTTC
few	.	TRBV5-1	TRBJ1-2	CASSLLGQQTYGYTF	TGCGCCAGCAGCTTGCTAGGGCAACAGACTTATGGCTACACCTTC
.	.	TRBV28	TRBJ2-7	CASSLSSYEQYF	TGTGCCAGCAGCCTCAGCTCCTACGAGCAGTACTTC
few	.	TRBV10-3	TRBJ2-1	CAITEHGSDGEQFF	TGTGCCATCACCGAGCACGGAAGCGATGGTGAGCAGTTCTTC
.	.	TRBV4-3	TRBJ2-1	CASSQEGGNEQFF	TGCGCCAGCAGCCAAGAAGGGGGGAATGAGCAGTTCTTC
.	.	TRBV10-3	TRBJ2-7	CAISESEVRSYEQYF	TGTGCCATCAGTGAGTCGGAGGTCCGCTCCTACGAGCAGTACTTC
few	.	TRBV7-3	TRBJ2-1	CASSLNRGNEQFF	TGTGCCAGCAGCTTAAATAGGGGGAATGAGCAGTTCTTC
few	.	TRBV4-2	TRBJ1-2	CASSQEIAQRLNYGYTF	TGTGCCAGCAGCCAAGAAATCGCGCAACGGCTTAACTATGGCTACACCTTC
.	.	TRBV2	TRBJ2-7	CASSVAPHGEQYF	TGTGCCAGCAGTGTCGCTCCCCATGGAGAGCAGTACTTC
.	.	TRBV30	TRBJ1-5	CAWSDSNQPQHF	TGTGCCTGGAGTGACAGCAATCAGCCCCAGCATTTT
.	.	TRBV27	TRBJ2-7	CASSYLLAGSPYEQYF	TGTGCCAGCAGTTACCTTCTCGCGGGGTCTCCCTACGAGCAGTACTTC
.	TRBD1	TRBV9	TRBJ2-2	CASSVAPITGGSFTGELFF	TGTGCCAGCAGCGTAGCTCCCATTACAGGGGGCTCTTTCACCGGGGAGCTGTTTTTT